Below, 13 T cell receptor beta chains from the same sample are listed, as sequenced in a study of blood T cell repertoires in COVID-19. The data were produced by immunoSEQ multiplex PCR, yet TCRdb's version contains in-frame clones alone and is incomplete. The table includes roughly 150,000 clones, over 80% detected once. Material for sequencing was peripheral blood. The receptors were sampled from an elderly woman with active or convalescent COVID-19.

This chain links TRBV18 with TRBJ1-3; TRBD1 matches at 8 bases. CDR3 length equals 14 residues. The junction had 3 bases not matched to a gene; V was cut back by 6 bases and J by 2 bases. Germline V gene data show CDR1 as KGHSH and CDR2 as LQKENI. CDR3 DNA: TGTGCCAGCTCCGACAGGGGTACTGGAAACACCATATATTTT. As protein: CASSDRGTGNTIYF.

The table lists this clone with a count of one. The V gene is TRBV19, the J gene TRBJ2-3; D is uncertain. V was shortened by 4 bases and J by 6 bases, with 5 bases between the two germline ends. This CDR3 is built from 11 residues. The germline gives CDR1 LNHDA, CDR2 SQIVND (reference sequence). The CDR3 DNA is TGTGCCAGTAGTAATGAGGATACGCAGTATTTT. Protein sequence: CASSNEDTQYF.

This clone showed up just once. The chain couples TRBV11-2 to TRBJ2-4; 12 bases map to TRBD2. The CDR3 consists of 19 residues. With V trimmed by 5 bases and J by 3 bases, 14 bases remained unmatched. The germline V gene has CDR1 SGHAT and CDR2 FQNNGV. Written as DNA, the CDR3 is TGTGCCAGCAGCCAATCCCCACTAGCGGGGGGATCGGACAAAAACATTCAGTACTTC. This sequence encodes CASSQSPLAGGSDKNIQYF.

In this sample, this clone turned up a few times. J is TRBJ2-7 and V is TRBV7-2; D perhaps matches TRBD1 (6 bases). CDR1 SGHTA and CDR2 FQGNSA come from the germline V gene. The CDR3 is 14 residues long. V was shortened by 5 bases and J by 2 bases, with 13 bases between the two germline ends. In DNA, the CDR3 is TGTGCCAGCAGCCCCGGGACACCTACCTACGAGCAGTACTTC. Translated, it gives CASSPGTPTYEQYF.

The chain couples TRBV6-5 to TRBJ2-5; tentatively, D is TRBD2 (5 bases). CDR3 length: 15 residues. Per germline, CDR1 MNHEY and CDR2 SVGAGI. V shed 0 bases and J shed 5 bases, with 13 bases lying between them. In nucleotides, the CDR3 is TGTGCCAGCAGTTACTCGAGGGTAGGGCGGGAGACCCAGTACTTC. Protein sequence: CASSYSRVGRETQYF.

The rearrangement uses TRBV19 and TRBJ1-4; TRBD1 matches at 9 bases. Germline loops: CDR1 LNHDA, CDR2 SQIVND (reference sequence). The CDR3 sequence is 14 residues long. The J segment lost 8 bases and the V segment lost 6 bases, leaving 7 bases of the junction unmatched. The CDR3 spells CASSPRDRVEKLFF. CDR3 coding DNA: TGTGCCAGTAGCCCCCGGGACAGGGTCGAAAAACTGTTTTTT.

The gene calls are TRBV10-1 and TRBJ1-3, with D possibly matching TRBD1 (5 bases). CDR1 WNHNN and CDR2 SYGVQD come from the germline V gene (reference sequence). V shed 4 bases and J shed 7 bases, with 11 bases lying between them. This CDR3 is built from 13 residues. In DNA, the CDR3 is TGCGCCAGCAGTGGGACACTTCTCAACACCATATATTTT. Amino acids: CASSGTLLNTIYF.

The chain recombines TRBV2 with TRBJ2-1; TRBD1 matches at 9 bases. The CDR3 length is 14 residues. After removal of 6 bases from V and 5 bases from J, the junction contained 5 bases not matched to a gene. CDR1 SNHLY and CDR2 FYNNEI come from the germline V gene. In DNA, the CDR3 is TGTGCCAGCAGGCCCGGGACAGGGAACAATGAGCAGTTCTTC. It yields the protein CASRPGTGNNEQFF. The whole variable domain, filled in from reference TRBV2 and TRBJ2-1, reads EPEVTQTPSHQVTQMGQEVILRCVPISNHLYFYWYRQILGQKVEFLVSFYNNEISEKSEIFDDQFSVERPDGSNFTLKIRSTKLEDSAMYFCASRPGTGNNEQFFGPGTRLTVL.

This chain connects TRBV10-1 to TRBJ1-1; TRBD1 is a possible D gene (5 bases). In germline, CDR1 is WNHNN, CDR2 SYGVQD (reference sequence). This CDR3 spans 13 amino acids. Trimming stripped 0 bases from V and 8 bases from J, with 10 bases between. CDR3 bases: TGCGCCAGCAGTGAGTCAGGGGTCGAAGAAGCTTTCTTT. Its protein product is CASSESGVEEAFF.

The chain combines TRBV3-1 (or the pseudogene TRBV3-2) with TRBJ2-2; TRBD1 agrees at 11 bases. Trimming cost V 6 bases and J 4 bases; bases outside gene matches: 4. The CDR3 runs 15 residues. Germline V lookup: CDR1 LGHDT, CDR2 YNNKEL (reference sequence). CDR3 nucleotides: TGTGCCAGCAGGCTTGGGACAGGGGGCACCGGGGAGCTGTTTTTT. Translated, it gives CASRLGTGGTGELFF.

This chain uses TRBV23-1 with TRBJ2-2; TRBD1 agrees at 11 bases. TRBV23-1 is reported as an ORF; its role is uncertain. V lost 2 bases, J lost 4 bases, and 15 bases stayed unmatched. CDR3 length: 20 residues. The CDR3 DNA reads as TGCGCCAGCAGTCAACCGAAGGGCCGGACAGGGGGCGCCGTCACCGGGGAGCTGTTTTTT. This sequence encodes CASSQPKGRTGGAVTGELFF.

The V gene is TRBV4-1, the J gene TRBJ1-2; D gene unclear. The V end lost 0 bases, the J end lost 2 bases, and 13 bases lay between the germline ends. CDR1 is MGHRA and CDR2 is YSYEKL in the germline V gene. The CDR3 runs to 16 residues. The CDR3 DNA reads TGCGCCAGCAGCCAAGAGGAGGCGGCCGTCAACTATGGCTACACCTTC. Translation gives CASSQEEAAVNYGYTF.

The chain combines TRBV19 with TRBJ1-1; 7 bases align to TRBD1. In germline, CDR1 is LNHDA, CDR2 SQIVND (reference sequence). The CDR3 covers 13 residues. The ends lost 6 bases at V and 0 bases at J; junction bases unmatched: 1. CDR3 DNA sequence: TGTGCCAGTAGCAGGGGGGTGAACACTGAAGCTTTCTTT. It is translated as CASSRGVNTEAFF.